This passage covers 8 T cell receptor beta chains from one sample sequenced in a study of blood T cell repertoires in COVID-19. Some clones are missing from TCRdb's copy, which holds only in-frame ones; the method was immunoSEQ multiplex PCR. The sample records just over 250,000 clones, about nine tenths being singletons. The material sequenced was peripheral blood. These receptors were taken from a person between 18 and 30 years old with COVID-19, enrolled during active disease.

The V and J genes are TRBV6-5 and TRBJ2-1; 11 bases line up with TRBD2. Per germline, CDR1 MNHEY and CDR2 SVGAGI. This CDR3 is built from 14 residues. The junction had 3 bases not matched to a gene; V was cut back by 7 bases and J by 4 bases. The CDR3 DNA follows: TGTGCCAGCAATGGACTAGCGGGTTACAATGAGCAGTTCTTC. Translation: CASNGLAGYNEQFF.

The chain is built from TRBV5-1 and TRBJ2-6; maybe TRBD1 (5 bases). Germline V gives CDR1 SGHRS, CDR2 YFSETQ. V was trimmed by 4 bases and J by 4 bases, leaving 15 bases between them. The CDR3 consists of 16 residues. This CDR3 is CASSTEPGWGANVLTF. The CDR3 DNA sequence: TGCGCCAGCAGCACGGAACCAGGGTGGGGGGCCAACGTCCTGACTTTC.

The genes are TRBV9 and TRBJ2-1; D may be TRBD2 (6 bases). CDR3 length equals 17 residues. V was clipped by 0 bases and J by 4 bases, with 17 bases between them. CDR1 is SGDLS and CDR2 is YYNGEE in the germline V gene. CDR3 in amino acids: CASSVATRERSYNEQFF. The CDR3, as DNA: TGTGCCAGCAGCGTAGCTACCCGGGAGCGGTCGTACAATGAGCAGTTCTTC.

The V and J genes are TRBV4-2 and TRBJ1-3; D gene uncertain. Germline CDR1 reads LGHNA; CDR2 reads YNFKEQ. The V end was cut by 0 bases, the J end by 0 bases, with 9 bases between. This CDR3 has 16 residues. CDR3 loop: CASSQDPRYSGNTIYF. CDR3 in DNA: TGTGCCAGCAGCCAAGATCCACGGTACTCTGGAAACACCATATATTTT.

The chain joins TRBV11-2 to TRBJ1-5; D call uncertain. The CDR3 sequence is 13 residues long. CDR1 SGHAT and CDR2 FQNNGV come from the germline V gene. V was trimmed by 1 base and J by 4 bases, leaving 5 bases between them. CDR3 residues: CASSLAQNQPQHF. The DNA of the CDR3 is TGTGCCAGCAGCTTAGCCCAAAATCAGCCCCAGCATTTT.

The J gene is TRBJ1-5, the V gene TRBV7-8; 8 bases fit TRBD1. The CDR3 extends over 16 amino acids. The germline CDR1 and CDR2 sequences are SGHVS and FQNEAQ. Trimming at V came to 0 bases and at J to 2 bases, leaving 3 bases not matched to a gene. The CDR3 sequence is CASSLARGQGNQPQHF. As DNA, the CDR3 is TGTGCCAGCAGCTTAGCGAGGGGACAGGGCAATCAGCCCCAGCATTTT.

The chain links TRBV7-6 to TRBJ2-3, with unresolved D. Trimming cost V 0 bases and J 0 bases, with 10 bases left between them. This CDR3 region has 16 residues. Germline CDR1 and CDR2: SGHVS and FNYEAQ. CDR3: CASSLARHGSTDTQYF. CDR3 bases: TGTGCCAGCAGCTTAGCGCGTCACGGTAGCACAGATACGCAGTATTTT.

The chain uses TRBV12-1 and TRBJ2-5; TRBD2 is taken as the D call from the table, unchecked against the DNA. TRBV12-1 is a pseudogene locus. This CDR3 comprises 16 residues. The CDR3 sequence: CASSFVAVLSQETQYF. DNA of the CDR3: TGTGCCAGCAGCTTTGTAGCGGTCCTGAGCCAAGAGACCCAGTACTTC.